This TCR beta chain derives from a study of blood T cell repertoires in COVID-19. This CDR3 contains 18 residues. The junction had 20 bases not matched to a gene; V was cut back by 3 bases and J by 10 bases. Original processing notes: Reference gene primer amplification gave nucleated cell count estimates. Clones were read by immunoSEQ multiplex PCR, and TCRdb kept only the in-frame ones, dropping some. D and trimming were read from the DNA, whereas the V and J calls and clone size are those reported in that table. The data hold 300,000 to 400,000 clones, with around 83% observed a single time. This receptor was taken from a man in his thirties or forties with active or convalescent COVID-19. The chain joins TRBV5-3 to TRBJ1-5, with TRBD1 matching 9 bases. TRBV5-3 is treated as an ORF (open reading frame) with a function not yet certain. Sequencing was done on a sample of peripheral blood. This CDR3 is CARSSTPHRDRDISPQHF. For the CDR3, the DNA is TGTGCCAGAAGCTCAACCCCCCACCGGGACAGGGACATTTCCCCCCAGCATTTT.